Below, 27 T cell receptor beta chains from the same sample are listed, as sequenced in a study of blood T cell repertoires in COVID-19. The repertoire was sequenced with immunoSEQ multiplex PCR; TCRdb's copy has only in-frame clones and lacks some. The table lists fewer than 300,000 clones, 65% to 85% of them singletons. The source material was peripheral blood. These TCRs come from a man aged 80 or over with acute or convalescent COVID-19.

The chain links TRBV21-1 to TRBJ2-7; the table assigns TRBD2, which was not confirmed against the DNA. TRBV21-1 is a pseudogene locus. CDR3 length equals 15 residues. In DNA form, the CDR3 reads TGTGCCAGCAGCAAAGAAGAGGCGGGCAGGCTCGAGCAGTACTTC. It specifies CASSKEEAGRLEQYF.

The CDR3 region has the DNA TGCGCCAGCAGCTTGGTGGTCCCCCGGGAGACCCAGTACTTC. It translates to CASSLVVPRETQYF. The chain uses TRBV5-1 and TRBJ2-5; no reliable D call. CDR1 is SGHRS, CDR2 YFSETQ, per germline. Trimming left V 0 bases short and J 5 bases short, with 11 bases between. The CDR3 is made up of 14 amino acids.

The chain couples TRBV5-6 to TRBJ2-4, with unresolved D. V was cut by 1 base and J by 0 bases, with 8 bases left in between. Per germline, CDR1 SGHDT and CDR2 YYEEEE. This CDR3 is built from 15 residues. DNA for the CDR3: TGTGCCAGCAGCTTGAGGCGGCCAGCCAAAAACATTCAGTACTTC. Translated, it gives CASSLRRPAKNIQYF. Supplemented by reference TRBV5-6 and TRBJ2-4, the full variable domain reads DAGVTQSPTHLIKTRGQQVTLRCSPKSGHDTVSWYQQALGQGPQFIFQYYEEEERQRGNFPDRFSGHQFPNYSSELNVNALLLGDSALYLCASSLRRPAKNIQYFGAGTRLSVL.

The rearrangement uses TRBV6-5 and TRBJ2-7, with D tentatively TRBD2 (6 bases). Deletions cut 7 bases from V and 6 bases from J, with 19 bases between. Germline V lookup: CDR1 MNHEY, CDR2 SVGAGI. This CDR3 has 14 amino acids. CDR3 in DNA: TGTGCCAGCATCGGCGGGACGGACCCCTCCGAGCAGTACTTC. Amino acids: CASIGGTDPSEQYF.

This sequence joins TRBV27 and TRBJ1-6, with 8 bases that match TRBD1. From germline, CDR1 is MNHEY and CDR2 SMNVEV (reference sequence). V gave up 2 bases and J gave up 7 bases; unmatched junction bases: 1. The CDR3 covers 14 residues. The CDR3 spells CASSLGTGNSPLHF. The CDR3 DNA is TGTGCCAGCAGTTTAGGGACAGGCAATTCACCCCTCCACTTT.

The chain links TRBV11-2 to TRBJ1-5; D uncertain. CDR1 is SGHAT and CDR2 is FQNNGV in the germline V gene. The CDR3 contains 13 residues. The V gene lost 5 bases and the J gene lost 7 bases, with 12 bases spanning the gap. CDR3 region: CASSKWTGQPQHF. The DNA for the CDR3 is TGTGCCAGCAGCAAATGGACTGGGCAGCCCCAGCATTTT.

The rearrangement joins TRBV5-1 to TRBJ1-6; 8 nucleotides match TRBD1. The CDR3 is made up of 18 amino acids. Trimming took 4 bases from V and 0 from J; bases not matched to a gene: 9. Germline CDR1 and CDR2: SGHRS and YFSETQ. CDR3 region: CASSPGTGFSSYNSPLHF. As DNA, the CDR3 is TGCGCCAGCAGCCCTGGGACAGGTTTTAGCTCCTATAATTCACCCCTCCACTTT.

For the CDR3, the DNA is TGTGCCAGCAGCTCCCCTGCGGGGGGCGGTGATGAGCAGTTCTTC. Translating gives CASSSPAGGGDEQFF. The chain uses TRBV5-4 and TRBJ2-1; 8 nucleotides line up with TRBD2. Looked up from germline, CDR1 is SGHNT and CDR2 is YYREEE (reference sequence). V trimming: 3 bases; J trimming: 8 bases; junction bases outside the gene matches: 10. CDR3 length equals 15 residues.

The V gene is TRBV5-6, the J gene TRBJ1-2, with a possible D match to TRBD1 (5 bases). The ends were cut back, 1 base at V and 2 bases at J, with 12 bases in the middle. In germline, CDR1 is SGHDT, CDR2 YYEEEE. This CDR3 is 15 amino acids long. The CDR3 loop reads CASSLWGLTNYGYTF. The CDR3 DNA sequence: TGTGCCAGCAGCTTGTGGGGCCTTACAAACTATGGCTACACCTTC.

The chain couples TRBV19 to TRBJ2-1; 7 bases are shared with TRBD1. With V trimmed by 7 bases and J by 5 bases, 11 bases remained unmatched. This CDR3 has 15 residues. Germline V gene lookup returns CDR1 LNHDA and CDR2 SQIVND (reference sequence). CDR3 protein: CASKVPGTVNNEQFF. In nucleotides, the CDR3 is TGTGCCAGTAAGGTGCCCGGGACAGTGAACAATGAGCAGTTCTTC.

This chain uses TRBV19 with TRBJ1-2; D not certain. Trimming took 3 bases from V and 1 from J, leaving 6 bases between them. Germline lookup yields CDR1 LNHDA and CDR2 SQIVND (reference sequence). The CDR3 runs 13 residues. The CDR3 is CASSISGNYGYTF. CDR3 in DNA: TGTGCCAGTAGTATCTCCGGTAACTATGGCTACACCTTC. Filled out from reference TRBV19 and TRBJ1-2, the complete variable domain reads DGGITQSPKYLFRKEGQNVTLSCEQNLNHDAMYWYRQDPGQGLRLIYYSQIVNDFQKGDIAEGYSVSREKKESFPLTVTSAQKNPTAFYLCASSISGNYGYTFGSGTRLTVV.

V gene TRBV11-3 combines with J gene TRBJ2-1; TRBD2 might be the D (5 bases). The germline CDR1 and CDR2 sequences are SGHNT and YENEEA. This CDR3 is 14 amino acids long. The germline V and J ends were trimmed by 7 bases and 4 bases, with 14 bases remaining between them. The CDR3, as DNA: TGTGCCAGCAAGGGAAGCGGTGAGTACAATGAGCAGTTCTTC. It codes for CASKGSGEYNEQFF.

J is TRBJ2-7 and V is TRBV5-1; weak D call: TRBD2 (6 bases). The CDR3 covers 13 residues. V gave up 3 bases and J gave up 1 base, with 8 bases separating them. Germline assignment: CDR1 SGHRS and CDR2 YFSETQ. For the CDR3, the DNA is TGCGCCAGCAGCTCAGGACTATCCTACGAGCAGTACTTC. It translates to CASSSGLSYEQYF.

The CDR3 nucleotides read TGTGCCAGCAGCTCCCCCCCTTTTGCTGGAAACACCATATATTTT. Its translation is CASSSPPFAGNTIYF. The chain links TRBV28 to TRBJ1-3; no clear D gene. Germline V gene lookup returns CDR1 MDHEN and CDR2 SYDVKM. There are 15 residues in the CDR3. V dropped 6 bases and J dropped 2 bases, with 14 bases sitting between them.

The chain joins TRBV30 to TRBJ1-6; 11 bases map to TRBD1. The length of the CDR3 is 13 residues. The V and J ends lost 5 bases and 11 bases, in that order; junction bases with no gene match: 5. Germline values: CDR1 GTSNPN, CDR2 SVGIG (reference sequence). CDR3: CAWDGQGAAPLHF. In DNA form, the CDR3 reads TGTGCCTGGGATGGACAGGGGGCCGCACCCCTCCACTTT.

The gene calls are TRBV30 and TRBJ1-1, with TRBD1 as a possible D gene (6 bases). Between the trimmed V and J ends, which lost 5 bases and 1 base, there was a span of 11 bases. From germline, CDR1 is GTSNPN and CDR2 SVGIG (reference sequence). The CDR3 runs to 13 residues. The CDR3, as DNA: TGTGCCTGGGACAGGTCCGAGAACACTGAAGCTTTCTTT. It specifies CAWDRSENTEAFF.

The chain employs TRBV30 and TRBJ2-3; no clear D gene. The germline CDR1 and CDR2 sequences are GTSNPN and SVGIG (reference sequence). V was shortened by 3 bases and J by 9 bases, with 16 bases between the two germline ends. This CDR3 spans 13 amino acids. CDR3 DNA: TGTGCCTGGAGGAGGCCCTACTACGACACGCAGTATTTT. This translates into CAWRRPYYDTQYF.

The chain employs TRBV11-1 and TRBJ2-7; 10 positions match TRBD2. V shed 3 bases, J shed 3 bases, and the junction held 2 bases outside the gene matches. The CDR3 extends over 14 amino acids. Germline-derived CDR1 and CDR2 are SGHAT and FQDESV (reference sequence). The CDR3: CASSFSGRSYEQYF. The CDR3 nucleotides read TGTGCCAGCAGCTTTAGCGGGAGGAGCTACGAGCAGTACTTC.

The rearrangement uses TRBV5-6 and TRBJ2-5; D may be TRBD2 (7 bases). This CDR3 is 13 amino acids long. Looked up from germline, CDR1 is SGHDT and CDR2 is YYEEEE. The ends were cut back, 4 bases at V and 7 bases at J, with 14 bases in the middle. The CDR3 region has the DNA TGTGCCAGCAGCCCCATGAGGGGGGGGACCCAGTACTTC. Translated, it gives CASSPMRGGTQYF.

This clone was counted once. The CDR3 reads CASSSTGLGLNEQYF. The CDR3 DNA is TGTGCCAGCAGCTCAACCGGCTTGGGACTGAACGAGCAGTACTTC. V usage is TRBV7-9 and J usage is TRBJ2-7; D perhaps matches TRBD2 (6 bases). The ends were cut back, 4 bases at V and 5 bases at J, with 18 bases in the middle. CDR3 length equals 15 residues. The germline CDR1 and CDR2 sequences are SEHNR and FQNEAQ (reference sequence).

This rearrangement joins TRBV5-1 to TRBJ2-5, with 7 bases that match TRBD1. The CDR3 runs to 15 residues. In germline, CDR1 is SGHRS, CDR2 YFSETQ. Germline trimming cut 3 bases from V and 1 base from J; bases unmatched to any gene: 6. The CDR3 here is CASSSKGQLQETQYF. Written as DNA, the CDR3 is TGCGCCAGCAGCTCGAAGGGACAGCTCCAAGAGACCCAGTACTTC. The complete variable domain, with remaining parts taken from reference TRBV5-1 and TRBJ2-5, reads KAGVTQTPRYLIKTRGQQVTLSCSPISGHRSVSWYQQTPGQGLQFLFEYFSETQRNKGNFPGRFSGRQFSNSRSEMNVSTLELGDSALYLCASSSKGQLQETQYFGPGTRLLVL.

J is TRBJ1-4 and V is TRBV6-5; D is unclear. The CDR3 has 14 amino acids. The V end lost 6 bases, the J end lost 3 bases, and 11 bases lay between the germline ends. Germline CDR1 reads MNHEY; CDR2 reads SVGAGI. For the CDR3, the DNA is TGTGCCAGCAGAGCCGGGTCAGCTAATGAAAAACTGTTTTTT. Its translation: CASRAGSANEKLFF.

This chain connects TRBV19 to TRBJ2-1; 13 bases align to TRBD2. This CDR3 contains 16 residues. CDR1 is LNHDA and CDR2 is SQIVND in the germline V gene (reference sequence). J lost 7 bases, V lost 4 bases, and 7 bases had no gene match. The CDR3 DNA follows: TGTGCCAGTAGTACCCGGACTAGCGGGAGTAAAAATGAGCAGTTCTTC. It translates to CASSTRTSGSKNEQFF.

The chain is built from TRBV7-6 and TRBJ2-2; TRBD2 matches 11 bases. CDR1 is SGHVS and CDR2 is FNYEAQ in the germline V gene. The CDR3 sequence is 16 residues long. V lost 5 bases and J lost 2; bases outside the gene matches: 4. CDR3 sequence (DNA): TGTGCCAGCAGCCCTAGCGGGGGGACCAACACCGGGGAGCTGTTTTTT. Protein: CASSPSGGTNTGELFF.

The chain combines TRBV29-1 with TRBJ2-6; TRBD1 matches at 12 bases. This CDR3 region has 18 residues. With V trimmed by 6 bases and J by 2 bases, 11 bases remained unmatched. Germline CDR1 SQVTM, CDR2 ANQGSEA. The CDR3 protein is CSVRGQGAKVTGANVLTF. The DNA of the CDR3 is TGCAGCGTCAGGGGACAGGGGGCAAAGGTGACTGGGGCCAACGTCCTGACTTTC. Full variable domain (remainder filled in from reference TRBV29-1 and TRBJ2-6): SAVISQKPSRDICQRGTSLTIQCQVDSQVTMMFWYRQQPGQSLTLIATANQGSEATYESGFVIDKFPISRPNLTFSTLTVSNMSPEDSSIYLCSVRGQGAKVTGANVLTFGAGSRLTVL.

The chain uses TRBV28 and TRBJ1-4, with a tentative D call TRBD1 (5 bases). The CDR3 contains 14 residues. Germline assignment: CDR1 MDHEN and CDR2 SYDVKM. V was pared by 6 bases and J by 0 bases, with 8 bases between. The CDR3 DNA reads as TGTGCCAGCAGGTGGGGCGCAACTAATGAAAAACTGTTTTTT. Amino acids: CASRWGATNEKLFF.

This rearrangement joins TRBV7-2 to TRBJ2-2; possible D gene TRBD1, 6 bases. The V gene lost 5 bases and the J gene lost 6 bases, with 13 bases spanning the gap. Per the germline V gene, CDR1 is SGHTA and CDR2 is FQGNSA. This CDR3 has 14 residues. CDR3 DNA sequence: TGTGCCAGCAGCCCGCAACAGGGTTCCGGGGAGCTGTTTTTT. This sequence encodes CASSPQQGSGELFF. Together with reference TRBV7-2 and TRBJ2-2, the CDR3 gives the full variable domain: GAGVSQSPSNKVTEKGKDVELRCDPISGHTALYWYRQSLGQGLEFLIYFQGNSAPDKSGLPSDRFSAERTGGSVSTLTIQRTQQEDSAVYLCASSPQQGSGELFFGEGSRLTVL.